This passage covers 18 T cell receptor beta chains from one sample sequenced in a study of blood T cell repertoires in COVID-19. Produced via immunoSEQ multiplex PCR; TCRdb's table is partial and in-frame only. The repertoire holds about 140,000 clones, approximately 84% seen once, with less than 7% in the top ten. Sequencing input: PBMCs or T cells enriched from blood (not recorded which). The receptors shown here come from a man aged 40-49 years with acute COVID-19.

The chain employs TRBV28 and TRBJ1-3, with D perhaps matching TRBD1 (5 bases). The CDR3 covers 16 residues. The germline V gene encodes CDR1 MDHEN and CDR2 SYDVKM. Trimming shortened V by 10 bases and J by 2 bases, and 21 bases separated the two germline ends. The CDR3 DNA sequence: TGTGCCACAGATGCGGGGGGAGGTGGAACTGGAAACACCATATATTTT. This translates into CATDAGGGGTGNTIYF.

The V call is TRBV4-3, the J call TRBJ2-3, with 7 positions matching TRBD2. Germline values: CDR1 LGHNA, CDR2 YSLEER. Unmatched junction bases numbered 3, after V lost 0 bases and J lost 0 bases. The CDR3 runs to 16 residues. The CDR3 sequence: CASSQDGGTSTDTQYF. CDR3 DNA: TGCGCCAGCAGCCAAGACGGGGGGACTAGCACAGATACGCAGTATTTT.

The rearrangement uses TRBV3-1 (or the pseudogene TRBV3-2) and TRBJ2-7, with D perhaps TRBD2 (5 bases). Trimming shortened V by 1 base and J by 0 bases, and 10 bases separated the two germline ends. CDR1 and CDR2 from the germline V gene are LGHDT and YNNKEL (reference sequence). This CDR3 spans 15 amino acids. The CDR3 spells CASSQAPAVSYEQYF. The CDR3 nucleotides read TGTGCCAGCAGCCAAGCCCCAGCGGTCTCCTACGAGCAGTACTTC.

The chain is built from TRBV28 and TRBJ2-1; TRBD2 aligns across 8 bases. V lost 0 bases and J lost 7; bases outside the gene matches: 8. Per the germline V gene, CDR1 is MDHEN and CDR2 is SYDVKM. The CDR3 covers 16 residues. CDR3 amino acids: CASSLWAQRERNEQFF. CDR3 in DNA: TGTGCCAGCAGTTTATGGGCCCAGCGGGAGCGAAATGAGCAGTTCTTC.

This clone was observed a few times. The rearrangement joins TRBV10-3 to TRBJ1-4; the D is unclear. The germline CDR1 and CDR2 sequences are ENHRY and SYGVKD. V lost 0 bases and J lost 0, with 8 bases in between. The CDR3 is made up of 16 amino acids. The CDR3 region has the DNA TGTGCCATCAGTGAGTCCGTTGGAGCAACTAATGAAAAACTGTTTTTT. This translates into CAISESVGATNEKLFF.

J is TRBJ2-5 and V is TRBV5-1; 9 nucleotides agree with TRBD1. Trimming removed 2 bases from V and 4 bases from J; junction bases left unmatched: 3. The CDR3 runs to 14 residues. The germline CDR1 and CDR2 sequences are SGHRS and YFSETQ. CDR3 sequence reads: CASSFDRGRETQYF. As DNA, the CDR3 is TGCGCCAGCAGCTTTGACAGGGGGAGAGAGACCCAGTACTTC.

The chain joins TRBV15 to TRBJ2-1, with TRBD2 matching over 8 bases. Trimming at V came to 2 bases and at J to 8 bases, leaving 11 bases not matched to a gene. Germline loops: CDR1 LNHNV, CDR2 YYDKDF (reference sequence). This CDR3 has 16 amino acids. DNA for the CDR3: TGTGCCACCAGCAGACGTACCAGCGGGGGCTTAGATGAGCAGTTCTTC. Protein: CATSRRTSGGLDEQFF.

The sample holds a few counts of this clone. V usage is TRBV6-5 and J usage is TRBJ2-2; D is perhaps TRBD2 (5 bases). This CDR3 spans 15 amino acids. Deletions cut 5 bases from V and 4 bases from J, with 14 bases between. Per the germline V gene, CDR1 is MNHEY and CDR2 is SVGAGI. The CDR3 DNA sequence: TGTGCCAGCAGTCAATCAAGCGGAACCACCGGGGAGCTGTTTTTT. Protein sequence: CASSQSSGTTGELFF.

This sequence joins TRBV14 and TRBJ2-3; D is possibly TRBD2 (5 bases). Trimming cost V 0 bases and J 1 base, with 14 bases left between them. CDR3 length: 17 residues. Per the germline V gene, CDR1 is SGHDN and CDR2 is FVKESK. This CDR3 is CASSQDFDWRGTDTQYF. CDR3 DNA sequence: TGTGCCAGCAGCCAAGACTTTGACTGGCGGGGCACAGATACGCAGTATTTT.

This chain links TRBV5-1 with TRBJ2-5, with TRBD1 as a possible D gene (6 bases). Germline CDR1 is SGHRS and CDR2 is YFSETQ. V dropped 0 bases and J dropped 1 base, with 13 bases sitting between them. CDR3 length: 16 amino acids. CDR3 residues: CASSLGLGQIQETQYF. The DNA of the CDR3 is TGCGCCAGCAGCTTGGGCCTTGGACAGATCCAAGAGACCCAGTACTTC.

The V and J genes are TRBV28 and TRBJ2-2; D may be TRBD1 (6 bases). Trimming removed 2 bases from V and 0 bases from J, with 16 bases in between. The CDR3 is made up of 18 amino acids. Germline assignment: CDR1 MDHEN and CDR2 SYDVKM. CDR3 loop: CASSLSQGPRPNTGELFF. As DNA, the CDR3 is TGTGCCAGCAGTTTAAGTCAGGGGCCGCGTCCGAACACCGGGGAGCTGTTTTTT.

V is TRBV11-3 and J is TRBJ2-2; TRBD1 aligns across 9 bases. The ends lost 4 bases at V and 3 bases at J; junction bases unmatched: 3. This CDR3 has 15 amino acids. CDR1 is SGHNT and CDR2 is YENEEA in the germline V gene. The CDR3 bases are TGTGCCAGCAGCTCGGACAGGGGAGACACCGGGGAGCTGTTTTTT. As protein: CASSSDRGDTGELFF.

The V call is TRBV12-3 or TRBV12-4, the J call TRBJ2-1, with 7 bases fitting TRBD2. The junction had 1 base not matched to a gene; V was cut back by 1 base and J by 7 bases. The CDR3 sequence is 13 residues long. The CDR3 region is CASSLEAGNEQFF. CDR3 nucleotide sequence: TGTGCCAGCAGTTTAGAAGCGGGGAATGAGCAGTTCTTC.

V usage is TRBV28 and J usage is TRBJ1-6; D gene uncertain. Trimming took off 7 bases at V and 7 bases at J, with 11 bases between the two ends. Germline V gives CDR1 MDHEN, CDR2 SYDVKM. The CDR3 is 13 residues long. The CDR3 is CASIAGVNSPLHF. The CDR3 nucleotides read TGTGCCAGCATCGCCGGAGTCAATTCACCCCTCCACTTT.

V is TRBV25-1 and J is TRBJ2-1; 9 positions match TRBD1. V was clipped by 4 bases and J by 5 bases; unmatched bases: 6. CDR1 and CDR2 from the germline V gene are MGHDK and SYGVNS. There are 15 residues in the CDR3. Here the CDR3 DNA reads TGTGCCAGCAGTGCGGGACAGGGAGTTGACAATGAGCAGTTCTTC. This translates into CASSAGQGVDNEQFF.

The rearrangement uses TRBV11-3 and TRBJ2-2; D remains unclear. This CDR3 region has 12 residues. Trimming removed 5 bases at V and 2 bases at J, with 3 bases between. The germline V gene has CDR1 SGHNT and CDR2 YENEEA. CDR3: CASSLNTGELFF. The CDR3 DNA is TGTGCCAGCAGCCTTAACACCGGGGAGCTGTTTTTT. Drawing the rest from reference TRBV11-3 and TRBJ2-2, the complete variable domain is EAGVVQSPRYKIIEKKQPVAFWCNPISGHNTLYWYLQNLGQGPELLIRYENEEAVDDSQLPKDRFSAERLKGVDSTLKIQPAELGDSAVYLCASSLNTGELFFGEGSRLTVL.

The V gene is TRBV6-5, the J gene TRBJ2-7, with TRBD1 identical over 9 bases. Unmatched junction bases numbered 5, after V lost 2 bases and J lost 3 bases. This CDR3 has 15 amino acids. From germline, CDR1 is MNHEY and CDR2 SVGAGI. The CDR3 DNA reads as TGTGCCAGCAGTTACGGGACAGGGTTCTTCTACGAGCAGTACTTC. This encodes CASSYGTGFFYEQYF.

V is TRBV29-1 and J is TRBJ2-5; possibly TRBD1 for D (6 bases). The germline CDR1 and CDR2 sequences are SQVTM and ANQGSEA. There are 15 residues in the CDR3. V gave up 6 bases and J gave up 2 bases, with 19 bases separating them. CDR3 sequence reads: CSVLRRGQRQETQYF. The CDR3 nucleotides read TGCAGCGTGCTCCGTAGAGGACAGAGACAAGAGACCCAGTACTTC.